The 26 T cell receptor beta chains given below trace back to one sample, sequenced in a study of blood T cell repertoires in COVID-19. Only in-frame clones appear in the TCRdb table, and some are missing; sequencing was by immunoSEQ multiplex PCR. The table shows a few hundred thousand clones, with around 90% occurring only once. Material for sequencing was peripheral blood. These receptors all come from a man aged 50 to 60 with acute or convalescent COVID-19.

This sequence joins TRBV12-3 or TRBV12-4 and TRBJ1-6; tentative D call: TRBD1 (5 bases). The CDR3 covers 12 residues. V was clipped by 2 bases and J by 9 bases, with 5 bases between them. CDR3 DNA sequence: TGTGCCAGCAGTTTAAGGGGTTCACCCCTCCACTTT. As protein: CASSLRGSPLHF.

The J gene is TRBJ1-1, the V gene TRBV6-5; D is unclear. CDR1 and CDR2 (germline): MNHEY, SVGAGI. The V end lost 0 bases, the J end lost 4 bases, and 12 bases lay between the germline ends. CDR3 size: 15 residues. This CDR3 reads CASSYSQTVATEAFF. The CDR3 nucleotides read TGTGCCAGCAGTTACTCGCAGACTGTTGCCACTGAAGCTTTCTTT.

This chain uses TRBV7-9 with TRBJ1-5, with a weak D call TRBD1 (5 bases). The CDR3 extends over 16 amino acids. In germline, CDR1 is SEHNR, CDR2 FQNEAQ (reference sequence). V was trimmed by 1 base and J by 0 bases, leaving 10 bases between them. The CDR3 bases are TGTGCCAGCAGCTTAGGACAGTTAAATAGCAATCAGCCCCAGCATTTT. It translates to CASSLGQLNSNQPQHF.

The V and J genes are TRBV14 and TRBJ1-1; D is unresolved. Germline V gene sequence: CDR1 SGHDN, CDR2 FVKESK. The CDR3 is 13 amino acids. Deletions cut 2 bases from V and 0 bases from J, with 4 bases between. Here the CDR3 reads CASSQTVNTEAFF. CDR3 nucleotide sequence: TGTGCCAGCAGCCAAACGGTGAACACTGAAGCTTTCTTT.

The J gene is TRBJ2-4, the V gene TRBV2; D perhaps matches TRBD2 (5 bases). CDR1 SNHLY and CDR2 FYNNEI come from the germline V gene. The CDR3 consists of 14 residues. Trimming took off 7 bases at V and 0 bases at J, with 10 bases between the two ends. The CDR3 protein is CASKDRGAKNIQYF. The CDR3 coding sequence is TGTGCCAGCAAAGACCGGGGAGCCAAAAACATTCAGTACTTC.

V and J are TRBV30 and TRBJ1-6; the D gene is possibly TRBD1 (6 bases). This CDR3 has 15 amino acids. In germline, CDR1 is GTSNPN, CDR2 SVGIG (reference sequence). Trimming pared 8 bases from V and 1 base from J, leaving 15 bases between. CDR3 in amino acids: CAGKGDPSYNSPLHF. The CDR3 bases are TGTGCCGGCAAGGGGGACCCGTCCTATAATTCACCCCTCCACTTT.

CDR3 in amino acids: CASSQVQNTEAFF. The CDR3 bases are TGCGCCAGCAGCCAAGTCCAGAACACTGAAGCTTTCTTT. This chain connects TRBV4-1 to TRBJ1-1; D ambiguous. There are 13 residues in the CDR3. The germline V gene has CDR1 MGHRA and CDR2 YSYEKL. V lost 1 base to trimming and J lost 1 base, with 4 bases between them.

This chain joins TRBV5-1 and TRBJ1-2; 7 bases agree with TRBD1. The CDR3 extends over 14 amino acids. The trim removed 4 bases at V and 0 bases at J, leaving 3 bases unmatched. Germline CDR1 and CDR2: SGHRS and YFSETQ. DNA of the CDR3: TGCGCCAGCAGCCTGCAGGGGGCTAACTATGGCTACACCTTC. Amino acid sequence: CASSLQGANYGYTF. The full variable domain, in which reference TRBV5-1 and TRBJ1-2 provide the parts outside the CDR3, is KAGVTQTPRYLIKTRGQQVTLSCSPISGHRSVSWYQQTPGQGLQFLFEYFSETQRNKGNFPGRFSGRQFSNSRSEMNVSTLELGDSALYLCASSLQGANYGYTFGSGTRLTVV.

This clone was detected a few times. V and J are TRBV11-2 and TRBJ1-6; D perhaps matches TRBD1 (5 bases). CDR3 length equals 15 residues. The germline CDR1 and CDR2 sequences are SGHAT and FQNNGV. Trimming removed 1 base from V and 10 bases from J, with 14 bases in between. The CDR3 here is CASSLGPGRGSPLHF. CDR3 nucleotide sequence: TGTGCCAGCAGCTTAGGCCCAGGGAGGGGATCACCCCTCCACTTT.

This clone was counted at least ten times. This chain links TRBV27 with TRBJ2-2; no clear D gene. The germline V gene encodes CDR1 MNHEY and CDR2 SMNVEV (reference sequence). CDR3 length: 14 amino acids. V shed 3 bases and J shed 2 bases, with 7 bases lying between them. This CDR3 reads CASSFEVNTGELFF. For the CDR3, the DNA is TGTGCCAGCAGTTTTGAGGTTAACACCGGGGAGCTGTTTTTT.

This clone has only one observation. The sample contains more than one DNA sequence encoding this CDR3. The rearrangement links TRBV18 to TRBJ1-1, with unresolved D. This CDR3 is built from 14 residues. Germline CDR1 and CDR2: KGHSH and LQKENI. V was shortened by 1 base and J by 1 base, with 7 bases between the two germline ends. CDR3 coding DNA: TGTGCCAGCTCACCACGTCAGGCGAACACTGAAGCTTTCTTT. Protein product: CASSPRQANTEAFF.

V and J are TRBV11-3 and TRBJ2-3; 8 bases are shared with TRBD1. This CDR3 contains 14 residues. Germline V gene sequence: CDR1 SGHNT, CDR2 YENEEA. Trimming took 3 bases from V and 4 from J; bases not matched to a gene: 3. The CDR3 sequence is CASSFGQGPDTQYF. CDR3 sequence (DNA): TGTGCCAGCAGCTTCGGACAGGGACCAGATACGCAGTATTTT.

The rearrangement links TRBV2 to TRBJ1-1; TRBD1 aligns across 7 bases. Germline V gives CDR1 SNHLY, CDR2 FYNNEI. The V segment lost 10 bases and the J segment 1 base; nucleotides outside the gene matches: 12. CDR3 size: 15 residues. CDR3 residues: CATSRDSPSNTEAFF. The DNA for the CDR3 is TGTGCCACCAGCCGGGACAGCCCATCGAACACTGAAGCTTTCTTT.

The chain employs TRBV2 and TRBJ2-5, with D uncertain. Trimming left V 4 bases short and J 5 bases short, with 11 bases between. CDR1 is SNHLY and CDR2 is FYNNEI in the germline V gene. The CDR3 runs 13 residues. The CDR3 sequence: CASSAGRRETQYF. CDR3 bases: TGTGCCAGCAGTGCAGGCCGAAGGGAGACCCAGTACTTC. Looking up the rest from reference TRBV2 and TRBJ2-5 gives the full variable domain: EPEVTQTPSHQVTQMGQEVILRCVPISNHLYFYWYRQILGQKVEFLVSFYNNEISEKSEIFDDQFSVERPDGSNFTLKIRSTKLEDSAMYFCASSAGRRETQYFGPGTRLLVL.

The chain couples TRBV2 to TRBJ2-7; TRBD1 is a possible D gene (6 bases). The CDR3 has 13 residues. Germline loops: CDR1 SNHLY, CDR2 FYNNEI. V was trimmed by 8 bases and J by 4 bases, leaving 15 bases between them. Here the CDR3 DNA reads TGTGCCAGCGGTGCGGACAGACCTTACGAGCAGTACTTC. It yields the protein CASGADRPYEQYF. The full variable domain, in which reference TRBV2 and TRBJ2-7 provide the parts outside the CDR3, is EPEVTQTPSHQVTQMGQEVILRCVPISNHLYFYWYRQILGQKVEFLVSFYNNEISEKSEIFDDQFSVERPDGSNFTLKIRSTKLEDSAMYFCASGADRPYEQYFGPGTRLTVT.

The chain couples TRBV5-1 to TRBJ2-3; D gene ambiguous. V shed 4 bases and J shed 6 bases, with 15 bases lying between them. This CDR3 region has 14 residues. Germline loops: CDR1 SGHRS, CDR2 YFSETQ. CDR3 nucleotides: TGCGCCAGCAGCGCACCCCAGGTTTCCGATACGCAGTATTTT. Its protein is CASSAPQVSDTQYF.

CDR3 protein: CASSESRQGYGQPQHF. The CDR3 nucleotides read TGCGCCAGCAGTGAGTCGAGGCAGGGTTACGGACAGCCCCAGCATTTT. The J gene is TRBJ1-5, the V gene TRBV10-2; tentative D call: TRBD1 (5 bases). V dropped 0 bases and J dropped 7 bases, with 16 bases sitting between them. From germline, CDR1 is WSHSY and CDR2 SAAADI. The CDR3 has 16 amino acids.

V gene TRBV29-1 combines with J gene TRBJ2-6; D perhaps matches TRBD1 (6 bases). Germline V gene lookup returns CDR1 SQVTM and CDR2 ANQGSEA. Trimming left V 7 bases short and J 0 bases short, with 16 bases between. CDR3 length equals 16 residues. The CDR3: CSAQTGRFSGANVLTF. Written as DNA, the CDR3 is TGCAGCGCCCAGACAGGTCGATTCTCTGGGGCCAACGTCCTGACTTTC.

This clone was detected only once. This chain links TRBV5-1 with TRBJ2-1, with TRBD1 identical over 7 bases. The ends lost 0 bases at V and 8 bases at J; junction bases unmatched: 5. CDR3 length: 14 amino acids. Germline CDR1 SGHRS, CDR2 YFSETQ. The CDR3 coding sequence is TGCGCCAGCAGCTTGGGACAGGGTATTGATGAGCAGTTCTTC. This encodes CASSLGQGIDEQFF.

The gene calls are TRBV5-1 and TRBJ1-2, with D possibly TRBD1 on 6 matching bases. V lost 3 bases and J lost 6, with 12 bases in between. This CDR3 comprises 13 residues. CDR1 is SGHRS, CDR2 YFSETQ, per germline. DNA of the CDR3: TGCGCCAGCAGCTGGGACACCTACAATGGCTACACCTTC. It encodes CASSWDTYNGYTF.

The V gene is TRBV30, the J gene TRBJ1-5; a possible D gene is TRBD1 (6 bases). Germline V gives CDR1 GTSNPN, CDR2 SVGIG (reference sequence). Trimming removed 7 bases at V and 7 bases at J, with 17 bases between. The CDR3 runs to 13 residues. The CDR3 DNA sequence: TGTGCCTCGACAGCGGGGGGCGGACAGCCCCAGCATTTT. It encodes CASTAGGGQPQHF.

The gene calls are TRBV7-9 and TRBJ1-4; D is possibly TRBD1 (6 bases). The CDR3 spans 14 residues. Germline V gives CDR1 SEHNR, CDR2 FQNEAQ (reference sequence). V was pared by 5 bases and J by 7 bases, with 14 bases between. The CDR3 region has the DNA TGTGCCAGCAGCCTCGGGACACCGTTTGAAAAACTGTTTTTT. Translated, it gives CASSLGTPFEKLFF.

The chain carries TRBV6-5 and TRBJ1-2, with a weak D call TRBD1 (5 bases). V was cut by 5 bases and J by 2 bases, with 9 bases left in between. CDR3 size: 13 residues. Germline V gene data show CDR1 as MNHEY and CDR2 as SVGAGI. The CDR3 sequence is CASSPTVNYGYTF. As DNA, the CDR3 is TGTGCCAGCAGTCCGACAGTGAACTATGGCTACACCTTC.

The chain uses TRBV13 and TRBJ1-5, with 10 bases fitting TRBD1. This CDR3 contains 14 residues. In germline, CDR1 is PRHDT, CDR2 FYEKMQ (reference sequence). The ends lost 5 bases at V and 6 bases at J; junction bases unmatched: 4. The CDR3 DNA reads TGTGCCAGCAGCCTTGGGACAGGGGTTCAGCCCCAGCATTTT. Amino acids: CASSLGTGVQPQHF.

This chain connects TRBV30 to TRBJ1-3; D is undetermined. V lost 0 bases, J lost 0 bases, and 6 bases lay in between. This CDR3 has 14 amino acids. CDR1 is GTSNPN and CDR2 is SVGIG in the germline V gene (reference sequence). DNA for the CDR3: TGTGCCTGGAGTGTACTAGTCTCTGGAAACACCATATATTTT. Translation: CAWSVLVSGNTIYF.

The chain joins TRBV18 to TRBJ2-1; TRBD2 matches 8 bases. This CDR3 is built from 14 residues. Germline CDR1 is KGHSH and CDR2 is LQKENI. V trimming: 6 bases; J trimming: 8 bases; junction bases outside the gene matches: 9. The CDR3 loop reads CASSPGLGGDEQFF. In nucleotides, the CDR3 is TGTGCCAGCTCCCCGGGACTAGGAGGCGATGAGCAGTTCTTC. Full variable domain (remainder filled in from reference TRBV18 and TRBJ2-1): NAGVMQNPRHLVRRRGQEARLRCSPMKGHSHVYWYRQLPEEGLKFMVYLQKENIIDESGMPKERFSAEFPKEGPSILRIQQVVRGDSAAYFCASSPGLGGDEQFFGPGTRLTVL.